Below, 24 T cell receptor beta chains from the same sample are listed, as sequenced in a study of identical twins. TCRdb passed the 5' RACE reads through MiXCR, listing each CDR3 protein once. Of roughly 690,000 distinct CDR3 sequences in the sample, 6.1% were seen once. Sequencing was carried out using naive T cells sorted from blood. The receptors stem from a man between 18 and 35 years old in good health.

This chain uses TRBV7-6 with TRBJ2-4; TRBD1 might be the D (5 bases). Trimming removed 2 bases at V and 3 bases at J, with 8 bases between. Looked up from germline, CDR1 is SGHVS and CDR2 is FNYEAQ. The length of the CDR3 is 14 residues. The CDR3 spells CASSLPRDKNIQYF. In DNA, the CDR3 is TGTGCCAGCAGCTTACCCAGGGACAAAAACATTCAGTACTTC.

This clonotype was counted many times. J is TRBJ1-1 and V is TRBV5-1; D is ambiguous. V was cut by 3 bases and J by 1 base, with 7 bases left in between. CDR3 size: 13 residues. From germline, CDR1 is SGHRS and CDR2 YFSETQ. This CDR3 is CASSWTENTEAFF. The CDR3 DNA sequence: TGCGCCAGCAGCTGGACCGAGAACACTGAAGCTTTCTTT.

This clonotype showed up many times. The CDR3 sequence is CASSPHRGRAGVYTQYF. The CDR3 nucleotides read TGTGCCAGCAGTCCTCATCGGGGACGAGCGGGAGTGTATACGCAGTATTTT. J is TRBJ2-3 and V is TRBV27; 8 bases map to TRBD2. The CDR3 runs to 17 residues. Germline trimming cut 5 bases from V and 7 bases from J; bases unmatched to any gene: 17. The germline CDR1 and CDR2 sequences are MNHEY and SMNVEV (reference sequence).

This clonotype was observed at least ten times. V gene TRBV20-1 combines with J gene TRBJ2-5; D unresolved. CDR1 is DFQATT and CDR2 is SNEGSKA in the germline V gene (reference sequence). The CDR3 extends over 13 amino acids. V was cut by 1 base and J by 3 bases, with 9 bases left in between. CDR3 sequence (DNA): TGCAGTGCTAGAGGGGTAGCTAAAGAGACCCAGTACTTC. Translation gives CSARGVAKETQYF.

In this sample, this clonotype turned up many times. The DNA of the CDR3 is TGTGCCAGCAGTTTAGGGGGTGGGCAACTCAATGAGCAGTTCTTC. This translates into CASSLGGGQLNEQFF. J is TRBJ2-1 and V is TRBV6-5; possible D gene TRBD1, 6 bases. The CDR3 is made up of 15 amino acids. Trimming shortened V by 4 bases and J by 6 bases, and 16 bases separated the two germline ends. CDR1 MNHEY and CDR2 SVGAGI come from the germline V gene.

This clonotype has at least ten counts. The chain employs TRBV6-2 or TRBV6-3 and TRBJ2-7; D may be TRBD1 (6 bases). CDR1 and CDR2 (germline): MNHEY, SVGEGT. This CDR3 comprises 12 residues. The V end lost 5 bases, the J end lost 2 bases, and 7 bases lay between the germline ends. For the CDR3, the DNA is TGTGCCAGCAGTCGGACAGCCTACGAGCAGTACTTC. This codes for CASSRTAYEQYF.

In this sample, this clonotype turned up a few times. V and J are TRBV20-1 and TRBJ2-7, with a weak D call TRBD1 (6 bases). The germline V gene has CDR1 DFQATT and CDR2 SNEGSKA (reference sequence). This CDR3 has 12 amino acids. Between the trimmed V and J ends, which lost 3 bases and 1 base, there was a span of 7 bases. In DNA, the CDR3 is TGCAGTGCTAGTGACAGGTCCTACGAGCAGTACTTC. Translated: CSASDRSYEQYF.

This clonotype was recorded many times. The rearrangement joins TRBV15 to TRBJ2-1; D is possibly TRBD1 or TRBD2 (5 bases each). Trimming took off 1 base at V and 9 bases at J, with 13 bases between the two ends. This CDR3 is built from 14 residues. Germline V lookup: CDR1 LNHNV, CDR2 YYDKDF (reference sequence). CDR3 sequence: CATSRGQLGTEQFF. The CDR3 DNA reads as TGTGCCACCAGCAGAGGCCAGCTAGGGACTGAGCAGTTCTTC. Full variable domain (missing parts from reference TRBV15 and TRBJ2-1): DAMVIQNPRYQVTQFGKPVTLSCSQTLNHNVMYWYQQKSSQAPKLLFHYYDKDFNNEADTPDNFQSRRPNTSFCFLDIRSPGLGDTAMYLCATSRGQLGTEQFFGPGTRLTVL.

Ten or more counts support this clonotype. V gene TRBV11-2 combines with J gene TRBJ2-7; 10 positions match TRBD2. The germline gives CDR1 SGHAT, CDR2 FQNNGV. The CDR3 loop spans 15 amino acids. V lost 2 bases and J lost 6; bases outside the gene matches: 7. The CDR3 is CASSLKAGGPSEQYF. CDR3 nucleotides: TGTGCCAGCAGCTTAAAAGCGGGAGGGCCATCCGAGCAGTACTTC.

This clonotype was observed at least ten times. The V and J genes are TRBV20-1 and TRBJ2-3, with 9 bases lining up with TRBD2. The CDR3 covers 17 residues. V lost 4 bases, J lost 4 bases, and 15 bases stayed unmatched. Germline V CDR1 and CDR2: DFQATT, SNEGSKA (reference sequence). CDR3 protein: CSAKPITREGLPDTQYF. Written as DNA, the CDR3 is TGCAGTGCTAAACCCATCACGCGGGAGGGCTTACCAGATACGCAGTATTTT.

This clonotype appeared many times. The J gene is TRBJ2-5, the V gene TRBV24-1, with D perhaps matching TRBD2 (5 bases). Germline loops: CDR1 KGHDR, CDR2 SFDVKD. CDR3 length equals 13 residues. Trimming cost V 6 bases and J 5 bases, with 12 bases left between them. The CDR3 sequence: CATSSGVRETQYF. CDR3 bases: TGTGCCACCAGTTCCGGGGTCAGGGAGACCCAGTACTTC.

The table lists this clonotype with a few counts. The chain has TRBV6-5 and TRBJ2-1; no definite D call. Per germline, CDR1 MNHEY and CDR2 SVGAGI. Trimming shortened V by 0 bases and J by 6 bases, and 15 bases separated the two germline ends. There are 16 residues in the CDR3. The CDR3 sequence is CASSYSDAPPLNEQFF. In DNA, the CDR3 is TGTGCCAGCAGTTACTCGGACGCGCCACCCCTCAATGAGCAGTTCTTC.

This clonotype has more than one count but fewer than ten. The germline gene is not matched at one end of the junction; a read error may be the cause. The chain employs TRBV4-3 and TRBJ2-5; unclear D gene. From germline, CDR1 is LGHNA and CDR2 YSLEER. This CDR3 has 14 residues. The CDR3: CASSQEDNQETQYF. The CDR3 DNA follows: TGCGCCAGCAGCCAAGAAGACAACCAGGAGACCCAGTACTTC.

The sample holds a few counts of this clonotype. The gene calls are TRBV5-1 and TRBJ1-1; TRBD1 is a possible D gene (6 bases). The CDR3 has 15 amino acids. Germline V gives CDR1 SGHRS, CDR2 YFSETQ. V was trimmed by 4 bases and J by 0 bases, leaving 13 bases between them. In DNA form, the CDR3 reads TGCGCCAGCAGCCAACCAGGGGCATTGAACACTGAAGCTTTCTTT. Its protein is CASSQPGALNTEAFF. Looking up the rest from reference TRBV5-1 and TRBJ1-1 gives the full variable domain: KAGVTQTPRYLIKTRGQQVTLSCSPISGHRSVSWYQQTPGQGLQFLFEYFSETQRNKGNFPGRFSGRQFSNSRSEMNVSTLELGDSALYLCASSQPGALNTEAFFGQGTRLTVV.

This clonotype was observed at least ten times. The V gene is TRBV27, the J gene TRBJ2-7; D may be TRBD1 (5 bases). The CDR3 has 13 residues. Trimming took 4 bases from V and 5 from J, leaving 12 bases between them. Looked up from germline, CDR1 is MNHEY and CDR2 is SMNVEV (reference sequence). The CDR3 bases are TGTGCCAGCAGTTCTCCCTCGACAGACGAGCAGTACGTC. It specifies CASSSPSTDEQYV.

The chain links TRBV28 to TRBJ2-3; TRBD2 aligns across 14 bases. The V gene's germline CDR1 is MDHEN and CDR2 SYDVKM. The CDR3 is 17 residues long. V lost 6 bases to trimming and J lost 4 bases; unmatched junction nucleotides: 9. The CDR3 coding sequence is TGTGCCAGCAGGACTCCGGGACTAGCGGGAGCCGCAGATACGCAGTATTTT. It yields the protein CASRTPGLAGAADTQYF.

V and J are TRBV25-1 and TRBJ2-1, with 12 bases matching TRBD2. Germline lookup yields CDR1 MGHDK and CDR2 SYGVNS. The CDR3 totals 15 residues. Trimming took 4 bases from V and 5 from J; bases not matched to a gene: 3. CDR3 sequence (DNA): TGTGCCAGCAGTGGGCGGACTAGCGGGGACAATGAGCAGTTCTTC. Residues: CASSGRTSGDNEQFF.

This clonotype was counted at least ten times. The chain couples TRBV10-3 to TRBJ2-2, with D perhaps TRBD1 or TRBD2 (5 bases each). The CDR3 has 15 amino acids. V gave up 6 bases and J gave up 4 bases, with 15 bases separating them. Germline V lookup: CDR1 ENHRY, CDR2 SYGVKD. CDR3 nucleotide sequence: TGTGCCATCAGGAGCTCCACAGGAGGCACCGGGGAGCTGTTTTTT. It encodes CAIRSSTGGTGELFF.

The chain uses TRBV5-1 and TRBJ2-3; D might be TRBD2 (6 bases). Trimming cost V 9 bases and J 0 bases, with 14 bases left between them. The CDR3 loop spans 14 amino acids. CDR1 is SGHRS and CDR2 is YFSETQ in the germline V gene. DNA for the CDR3: TGCGCCACCCAAAGCGGGCCCAGCACAGATACGCAGTATTTT. Translation gives CATQSGPSTDTQYF. The full variable domain, rest sourced from reference TRBV5-1 and TRBJ2-3, is KAGVTQTPRYLIKTRGQQVTLSCSPISGHRSVSWYQQTPGQGLQFLFEYFSETQRNKGNFPGRFSGRQFSNSRSEMNVSTLELGDSALYLCATQSGPSTDTQYFGPGTRLTVL.

This clonotype was detected once. The V gene is TRBV18, the J gene TRBJ2-2; D possibly corresponds to TRBD1 (5 bases). In germline, CDR1 is KGHSH, CDR2 LQKENI. With 3 bases removed from V and 6 bases from J, the gap between germline ends came to 17 bases. There are 16 residues in the CDR3. The CDR3 region has the DNA TGTGCCAGCTCACCGTGGGCAATAAAACAGGCCGGGGAGCTGTTTTTT. This translates into CASSPWAIKQAGELFF. Supplemented by reference TRBV18 and TRBJ2-2, the full variable domain reads NAGVMQNPRHLVRRRGQEARLRCSPMKGHSHVYWYRQLPEEGLKFMVYLQKENIIDESGMPKERFSAEFPKEGPSILRIQQVVRGDSAAYFCASSPWAIKQAGELFFGEGSRLTVL.

This clonotype was seen more than once but under ten times. The chain has TRBV5-1 and TRBJ2-7; 11 nucleotides line up with TRBD2. Germline CDR1 is SGHRS and CDR2 is YFSETQ. There are 16 residues in the CDR3. Trimming at V came to 4 bases and at J to 2 bases, leaving 8 bases not matched to a gene. Written as DNA, the CDR3 is TGCGCCAGCAGCCCGCAAGGGACTAGCGGAACCTACGAGCAGTACGTC. The encoded protein is CASSPQGTSGTYEQYV.

This clonotype was counted at least ten times. The chain carries TRBV15 and TRBJ2-3; no reliable D call. The germline CDR1 and CDR2 sequences are LNHNV and YYDKDF (reference sequence). V shed 3 bases and J shed 5 bases, with 9 bases lying between them. This CDR3 comprises 13 residues. The CDR3 spells CATSRVAEDTQYF. The CDR3, as DNA: TGTGCCACCAGCAGGGTAGCTGAAGATACGCAGTATTTT.

This chain links TRBV12-3 or TRBV12-4 with TRBJ1-2; D is unclear. The CDR3 runs to 12 residues. V was trimmed by 4 bases and J by 9 bases, leaving 12 bases between them. Here the CDR3 reads CASSSGLLSYTF. CDR3 in DNA: TGTGCCAGCAGTTCCGGGTTGCTGAGCTACACCTTC.

This clonotype was counted many times. The chain has TRBV12-3 or TRBV12-4 and TRBJ2-3; the match to TRBD2 covers 8 bases. The CDR3 extends over 13 amino acids. With 5 bases clipped from V and 5 bases from J, the junction kept 3 bases outside the gene matches. The CDR3 spells CASSPGGGDTQYF. DNA of the CDR3: TGTGCCAGCAGTCCGGGGGGGGGAGATACGCAGTATTTT.